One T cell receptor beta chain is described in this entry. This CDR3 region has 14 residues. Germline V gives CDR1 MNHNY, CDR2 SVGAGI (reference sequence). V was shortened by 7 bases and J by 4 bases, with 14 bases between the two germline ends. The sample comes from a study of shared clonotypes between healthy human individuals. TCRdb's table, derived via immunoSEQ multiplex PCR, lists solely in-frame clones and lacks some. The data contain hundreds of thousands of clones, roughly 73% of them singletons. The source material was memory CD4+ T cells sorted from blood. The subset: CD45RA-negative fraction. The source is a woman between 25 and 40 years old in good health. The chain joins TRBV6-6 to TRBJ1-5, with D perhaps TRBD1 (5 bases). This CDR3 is CASTLQGPNQPQHF. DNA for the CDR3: TGTGCCAGCACCCTTCAGGGTCCAAATCAGCCCCAGCATTTT.